This TCR beta chain stems from a study of blood T cell repertoires in COVID-19 (dated by TCRdb to between 2020 and 2021). In terms of the full investigation: Samples from collaborators originated in the United States, Italy and Spain and spanned both the acute and convalescent phases of COVID-19. The material from the prospective study consisted of cDNA or gDNA derived from T cells, B-cell-depleted T cells, or PBMCs. Subjects who had been exposed to COVID-19, were actively infected with it, or had recovered from it provided the deeply sampled blood TCRbeta repertoires that made up the dataset. Samples were obtained from the ongoing ImmuneRACE study (first 160 participants) and from 1,254 subjects provided by 6 global collaborators. Sample metadata almost always included a de-identified subject ID, COVID-19 status, age in years and sex. A freely available public database, intended as a resource for researchers studying the immune response to SARS-CoV-2, is where the repertoires were released. Where available, HLA class I and class II types were obtained from metadata supplied by the sample provider rather than from assay-based typing.

TCRbeta CDR3 regions were amplified from genomic DNA using the immunoSEQ Assay, a bias-controlled multiplex PCR. The authors processed their data as follows. Nucleated cell counts per sample were estimated from amplification of reference gene primers within the assay. Sequence reads were collapsed and filtered to measure the absolute abundance of every unique TCRbeta CDR3 rearrangement. For each sample, productive Simpson clonality was calculated by taking the square root of Simpson's diversity index across productive rearrangements. Here the immuneACCESS table is served through TCRdb, limited to in-frame sequences with V and J called. Missing clones are a known gap in these copies; in checked studies unresolved V genes cover under half, and the rest lacks a known reason. That table gives V, J and clone size, and the DNA gave D and trimming. Present in this sample are about 410,000 clones, around 91% of which were seen just once. The ten largest account for about 1.6% of the sample.

A note on this clone: The antigen it recognizes is unknown. Qualities for individual bases were not recorded, and no much larger clone is one base off.

Points the paper makes about the study in general: Clinical and demographic metadata were provided uncurated, with the amount varying by source and participant.

In Seattle, one collaborating source enrolled patients while the infection was active and tracked those patients longitudinally over the course of disease. Whole blood was collected in K2EDTA tubes by collaborating institutions according to the institutions' own protocols. For TCRbeta analysis, collaborators shipped samples in one of three forms: frozen whole blood, isolated PBMCs, or DNA extracted from either of those sample types. Source material: peripheral blood. The sequence was collected from a woman aged 40 to 55 with COVID-19, enrolled during active disease.

The CDR3 here reads CASSSPDRPLSGYTF. The nucleotide sequence reads TGTGCCAGCAGTTCCCCGGACAGGCCCTTGTCCGGCTACACCTTC. The rearrangement combines TRBV28 with TRBJ1-2; 7 central bases correspond to TRBD1. From V the trimming removes 4 bases and from J it removes 8 bases, while the gene matches leave 13 bases of the junction unaccounted for. Its CDR3 holds 15 amino acids, cysteine through phenylalanine. Kept here is only the CDR3 DNA, which spans 45 bases and is read in frame from base 1. CDR1 is given as MDHEN and CDR2 as SYDVKM, both from the germline V gene.